This T cell receptor (beta chain) was profiled in a study of blood T cell repertoires in COVID-19. Whole-study context: Donors in the United States, Italy and Spain gave samples during acute or convalescent COVID-19. T cells, B-cell-depleted T cells, or PBMCs provided the cDNA or gDNA that served as material.

Per the study methods: Cell counts per sample came from amplifying reference gene primers. Clones were read by immunoSEQ multiplex PCR, and TCRdb kept only the in-frame ones, dropping some. V and J calls and clone size are given by that table; D and trimming were obtained from the DNA. The table records about 480,000 clones, around 88% of them present only once. V gave up 3 bases and J gave up 2 bases, with 10 bases separating them. CDR3 length: 14 residues. Germline V gene data show CDR1 as MNHNS and CDR2 as SASEGT. Seattle enrolled patients during active infection and tracked them longitudinally. The chain employs TRBV6-1 and TRBJ1-2; D is unclear. The receptor comes from a woman aged 45-65 years with COVID-19, enrolled during active disease. The sample taken for sequencing was peripheral blood. This CDR3 reads CASSEEVQNYGYTF. CDR3 nucleotide sequence: TGTGCCAGCAGTGAGGAAGTACAGAACTATGGCTACACCTTC.